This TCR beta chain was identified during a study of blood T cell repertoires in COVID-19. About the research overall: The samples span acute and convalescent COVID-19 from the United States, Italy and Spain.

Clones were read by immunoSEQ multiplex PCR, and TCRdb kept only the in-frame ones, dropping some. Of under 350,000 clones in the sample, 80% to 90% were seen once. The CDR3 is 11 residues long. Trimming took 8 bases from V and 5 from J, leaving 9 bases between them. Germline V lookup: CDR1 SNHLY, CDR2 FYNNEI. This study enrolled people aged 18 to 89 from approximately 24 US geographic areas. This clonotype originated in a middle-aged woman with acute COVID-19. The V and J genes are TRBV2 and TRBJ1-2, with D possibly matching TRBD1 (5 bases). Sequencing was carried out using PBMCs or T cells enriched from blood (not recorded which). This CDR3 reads CASAEGYGYTF. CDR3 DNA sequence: TGTGCCAGCGCGGAGGGGTATGGCTACACCTTC.